The 16 T cell receptor beta chains below all came from one sample that was sequenced in a study of regulatory T cells in long-lasting Graves disease. Time point defined: newly diagnosed GD, antithyroid drugs for less than 3 months. RNA from PBMCs was the source of the TCR library. Combining iRepertoire HTBI primers with Arm-PCR of CDR3 regions, the authors built TCR beta libraries. TCRdb used MiXCR to reprocess the multiplex PCR reads, holding one entry per CDR3 protein. The sample lists about 560,000 distinct CDR3 sequences; 16% were seen once. These same records also appear under a second study, on T cells in Graves' hyperthyroidism and ophthalmopathy.

The sequences come from peripheral blood mononuclear cells (PBMCs), collected at new diagnosis, from a patient treated with antithyroid drugs. The receptors come from a man between 18 and 35 years old with Graves disease.

This clonotype was counted a few times. The CDR3 sequence: CASSATDAKKNIQYF. DNA of the CDR3: TGTGCCAGCAGCGCAACGGACGCCAAGAAAAACATTCAGTACTTC. This chain connects TRBV9 to TRBJ2-4; D unclear. Trimming pared 3 bases from V and 4 bases from J, leaving 14 bases between. There are 15 residues in the CDR3. Germline CDR1 and CDR2: SGDLS and YYNGEE.

This clonotype occurred many times. The chain recombines TRBV12-3 or TRBV12-4 with TRBJ1-5, with D hard to call. V was cut by 4 bases and J by 6 bases, with 4 bases left in between. The length of the CDR3 is 11 residues. The CDR3 loop reads CASSSGQPQHF. Here the CDR3 DNA reads TGTGCCAGCAGTTCGGGTCAGCCCCAGCATTTT.

This clonotype was found many times. The rearrangement links TRBV20-1 to TRBJ2-7; 10 nucleotides match TRBD2. The ends lost 0 bases at V and 3 bases at J; junction bases unmatched: 5. The CDR3 runs 15 residues. The germline V gene encodes CDR1 DFQATT and CDR2 SNEGSKA (reference sequence). The DNA of the CDR3 is TGCAGTGCTAGAGACAAGCGGGAGGGTTACTACGAGCAGTACTTC. This sequence encodes CSARDKREGYYEQYF.

This clonotype was counted a few times. The junction differs from germline at one of its ends, possibly a read error. The V call is TRBV4-1, the J call TRBJ2-2, with TRBD1 identical over 9 bases. Per the germline V gene, CDR1 is MGHRA and CDR2 is YSYEKL. The CDR3 has 18 residues. The CDR3 protein is CASSQGRPGQGNTGELFF. DNA for the CDR3: TGTGCCAGCAGCCAAGGAAGACCGGGACAGGGTAACACCGGGGAGCTGTTTTTT.

On this clonotype itself: No conserved phenylalanine or tryptophan is present at the end of the CDR3, so a read error is the likely explanation. The rearrangement joins TRBV7-9 to TRBJ2-1; D unresolved. The CDR3 length is 16 residues. Trimming shortened V by 0 bases and J by 0 bases, and 9 bases separated the two germline ends. Germline CDR1 SEHNR, CDR2 FQNEAQ (reference sequence). CDR3 residues: CASSLADGISYNEQFL. In DNA form, the CDR3 reads TGTGCCAGCAGCTTAGCGGATGGAATCTCCTACAATGAGCAGTTCCTC.

This clonotype was seen a handful of times. The final CDR3 position lacks the conserved phenylalanine or tryptophan, pointing to a likely read error. The V and J genes are TRBV5-5 and TRBJ2-4, with D unresolved. Trimming took off 4 bases at V and 1 base at J, with 9 bases between the two ends. The CDR3 runs 14 residues. Germline V gene lookup returns CDR1 SGHKS and CDR2 YYEKEE (reference sequence). The CDR3 region has the DNA TGTGCCAGCAGCCCCCAGTCGGCCAAAAACATTCAGTACTAC. This encodes CASSPQSAKNIQYY.

This clonotype was observed a few times. At one of its ends the junction is not consistent with the germline gene, which may arise from a read error. This sequence joins TRBV12-5 and TRBJ1-1, with a possible D match to TRBD1 (6 bases). The CDR3 has 14 amino acids. CDR1 LGHNT and CDR2 FRNRAP come from the germline V gene. The CDR3, as DNA: TGTGCTAGTGGTCCAGGACAGAAGAACACTGAAGCTTCCTTT. Translation gives CASGPGQKNTEASF.

This clonotype has ten or more counts. The V gene is TRBV2, the J gene TRBJ2-7, with D possibly being TRBD1 or TRBD2 (5 bases each). Germline CDR1 SNHLY, CDR2 FYNNEI. This CDR3 is 14 amino acids long. Trimming removed 3 bases at V and 0 bases at J, with 9 bases between. The CDR3: CASSEAGSSYEQYF. In nucleotides, the CDR3 is TGTGCCAGCAGTGAGGCAGGGAGCTCCTACGAGCAGTACTTC.

The chain employs TRBV7-9 and TRBJ2-4; 11 bases agree with TRBD2. The CDR3 contains 17 residues. V gave up 1 base and J gave up 4 bases; unmatched junction bases: 6. Germline V lookup: CDR1 SEHNR, CDR2 FQNEAQ (reference sequence). Here the CDR3 DNA reads TGTGCCAGCAGCTTAGGGGACGGGACTAGCGGTAAAAACATTCAGTACTTC. It codes for CASSLGDGTSGKNIQYF.

The V call is TRBV19, the J call TRBJ1-1; the match to TRBD1 covers 10 bases. CDR1 is LNHDA, CDR2 SQIVND, per germline (reference sequence). The junction had 4 bases not matched to a gene; V was cut back by 3 bases and J by 3 bases. The CDR3 covers 15 residues. This CDR3 is CASSILGTGDTEAFF. CDR3 DNA sequence: TGTGCCAGTAGTATTTTGGGGACAGGGGACACTGAAGCTTTCTTT.

Worth noting for this clonotype: Since a much larger clone is just one base distant, this may be a read error. The conserved final phenylalanine or tryptophan is absent from the CDR3, which likely points to a read error. The chain combines TRBV18 with TRBJ2-7; no clear D gene. The CDR3 length is 14 residues. Per germline, CDR1 KGHSH and CDR2 LQKENI. V shed 2 bases and J shed 2 bases, with 10 bases lying between them. The CDR3 DNA sequence: TGTGCCAGCTCACCAGGGGATTCCCCCTACGAGCAGTACCTC. Protein: CASSPGDSPYEQYL.

This clonotype was detected only a few times. V and J are TRBV27 and TRBJ1-5; TRBD1 agrees at 10 bases. The germline CDR1 and CDR2 sequences are MNHEY and SMNVEV (reference sequence). Unmatched junction bases numbered 5, after V lost 2 bases and J lost 4 bases. The CDR3 has 16 residues. The CDR3 nucleotides read TGTGCCAGCAGTTTAGGGACAGGGGTAACTAATCAGCCCCAGCATTTT. Its protein is CASSLGTGVTNQPQHF.

This clonotype was picked up a small number of times. Its ends do not fully match the called genes, so a read error is possible. V usage is TRBV7-2 and J usage is TRBJ1-4, with D possibly TRBD1 on 5 matching bases. In germline, CDR1 is SGHTA, CDR2 FQGNSA. This CDR3 region has 14 residues. The CDR3 sequence is CASSETATTEKLFF. The CDR3 DNA is TGTGCCAGCAGCGAGACAGCAACTACTGAAAAACTGTTTTTT.

The J gene is TRBJ2-6, the V gene TRBV7-9; 7 nucleotides line up with TRBD1. The germline V gene encodes CDR1 SEHNR and CDR2 FQNEAQ (reference sequence). This CDR3 is built from 20 residues. After removal of 5 bases from V and 0 bases from J, the junction contained 16 bases not matched to a gene. CDR3 loop: CASSHEPGQDLYSGANVLTF. DNA of the CDR3: TGTGCCAGCAGCCACGAACCCGGACAGGACCTATACTCTGGGGCCAACGTCCTGACTTTC. The full variable domain, in which reference TRBV7-9 and TRBJ2-6 provide the parts outside the CDR3, is DTGVSQNPRHKITKRGQNVTFRCDPISEHNRLYWYRQTLGQGPEFLTYFQNEAQLEKSRLLSDRFSAERPKGSFSTLEIQRTEQGDSAMYLCASSHEPGQDLYSGANVLTFGAGSRLTVL.

This clonotype was counted many times. This CDR3 reads CATMQNTDTQYF. The CDR3 bases are TGTGCCACGATGCAGAACACAGATACGCAGTATTTT. The genes are TRBV7-9 and TRBJ2-3; D uncertain. Germline V gene lookup returns CDR1 SEHNR and CDR2 FQNEAQ (reference sequence). Trimming shortened V by 10 bases and J by 2 bases, and 10 bases separated the two germline ends. The CDR3 totals 12 residues.

The CDR3 is CASSSGREMEGNGYTF. CDR3 DNA sequence: TGTGCCAGCAGCTCCGGCCGGGAGATGGAGGGAAATGGCTACACCTTC. This chain links TRBV5-4 with TRBJ1-2, with unresolved D. Trimming left V 3 bases short and J 6 bases short, with 21 bases between. The CDR3 sequence is 16 residues long. CDR1 and CDR2 (germline): SGHNT, YYREEE (reference sequence).